This TCR beta chain originates from a study of T cell clonotyping in hematopoietic cell transplantation. Study-wide results and caveats: Graft donor and pretransplant recipient Inverse Simpson Index values predicted broader posttransplant TCR diversity.

Some clones are missing from TCRdb's copy, which holds only in-frame ones; the method was immunoSEQ multiplex PCR. The table records about 11,000 clones, around 45% of them present only once. A note on this clone: Its antigen is not known.

The V gene end was trimmed by 3 bases and the J gene end by 6 bases; junction bases not matched to a gene: 2. The CDR3 extends over 14 amino acids. CDR1 is SGHVS, CDR2 FQNEAQ, per germline. The chain carries TRBV7-8 and TRBJ1-6, with TRBD1 identical over 7 bases. This TCR came from a male patient in his 50s who had an allogeneic stem cell transplant from an unrelated donor, so the T cells may come from the graft donor. Some clones in this sample may be carry-over from other donors' samples. The sequencing here drew on PBMCs, taken 30 days after allogeneic stem cell transplant. The DNA of the CDR3 is TGTGCCAGCAGCTTCGGACAGGTTAATTCACCCCTCCACTTT. It codes for CASSFGQVNSPLHF.